This T cell receptor (beta chain) was identified during a study of blood T cells in healthy people across ages. V gave up 1 base and J gave up 1 base, with 14 bases separating them. Germline V gene sequence: CDR1 SGHTA, CDR2 FQGNSA. The CDR3 length is 17 residues. Next came a second PCR, run for about 7 to 12 cycles, which used a sample-barcoded 5' primer along with a J-beta primer mix. TCRdb re-called the 5' RACE reads through MiXCR, storing one row per CDR3 protein. The sample lists 1,800,000 or so distinct CDR3 sequences, approximately 39% occurring once. This clonotype originated in a human donor in good health. This chain connects TRBV7-2 to TRBJ1-3; D unresolved. The sequenced sample was blood. The CDR3 bases are TGTGCCAGCAGCTTAGTTACGGCCCTACAATCTGGAAACACCATATATTTT. This codes for CASSLVTALQSGNTIYF.